What follows is one T cell receptor beta chain and its context. Its matching antigen is unknown. TCRdb's copy holds only in-frame clones and misses some; the assay was immunoSEQ multiplex PCR. The data contain around 71,000 clones, roughly 94% of them singletons. Per germline, CDR1 LNHDA and CDR2 SQIVND (reference sequence). The CDR3 contains 13 residues. With 3 bases removed from V and 2 bases from J, the gap between germline ends came to 7 bases. This entry belongs to a study of cytomegalovirus exposure and HLA in healthy donors. Study-wide points: Reports described diagnosis of cytomegalovirus status by the classifier as highly specific and sensitive. TCR sequences were mostly rare, though some public TCRs occurred in many donors.

The chain combines TRBV19 with TRBJ2-5; D is uncertain. This TCR was recovered from a man between 18 and 35 years old in good health and CMV-seropositive. Material: PBMCs. As DNA, the CDR3 is TGTGCCAGTAGTATGACTCAGCAAGAGACCCAGTACTTC. Residues: CASSMTQQETQYF.